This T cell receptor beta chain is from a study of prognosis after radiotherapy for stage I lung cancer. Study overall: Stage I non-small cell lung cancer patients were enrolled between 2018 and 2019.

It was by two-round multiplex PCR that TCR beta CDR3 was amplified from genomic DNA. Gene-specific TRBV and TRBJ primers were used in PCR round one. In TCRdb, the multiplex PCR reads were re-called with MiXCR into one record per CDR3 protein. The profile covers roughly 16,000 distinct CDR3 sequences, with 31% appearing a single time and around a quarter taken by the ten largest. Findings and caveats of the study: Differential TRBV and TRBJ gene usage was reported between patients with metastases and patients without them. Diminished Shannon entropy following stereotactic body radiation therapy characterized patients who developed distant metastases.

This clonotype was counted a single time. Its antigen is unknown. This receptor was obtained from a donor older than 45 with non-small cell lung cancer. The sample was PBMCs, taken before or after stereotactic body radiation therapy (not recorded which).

DNA of the CDR3: TGTGCCAGCAGCAAGCGGTCTAATAATTCACCCCTCCACTTT. This gives the protein CASSKRSNNSPLHF. The chain combines TRBV3-1 with TRBJ1-6; D gene ambiguous. This CDR3 is built from 14 residues. The V end was cut by 5 bases, the J end by 5 bases, with 10 bases between. Germline lookup yields CDR1 LGHDT and CDR2 YNNKEL (reference sequence).